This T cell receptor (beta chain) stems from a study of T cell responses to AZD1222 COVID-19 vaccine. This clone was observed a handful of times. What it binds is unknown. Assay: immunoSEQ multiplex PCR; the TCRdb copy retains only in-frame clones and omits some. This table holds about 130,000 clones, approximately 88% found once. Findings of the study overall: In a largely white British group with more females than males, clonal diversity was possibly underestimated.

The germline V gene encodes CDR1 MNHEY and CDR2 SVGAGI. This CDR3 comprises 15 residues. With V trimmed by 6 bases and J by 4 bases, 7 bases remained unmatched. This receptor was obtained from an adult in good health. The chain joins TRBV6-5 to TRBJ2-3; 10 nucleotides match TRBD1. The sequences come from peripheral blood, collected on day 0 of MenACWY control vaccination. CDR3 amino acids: CASSSTGQGSDTQYF. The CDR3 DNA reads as TGTGCCAGCAGCTCCACGGGACAGGGGTCAGATACGCAGTATTTT.